These 5 T cell receptor beta chains were sequenced from one sample in a study of T cells in Graves' hyperthyroidism and ophthalmopathy. What was amplified from RNA transcripts were TCR beta CDR3 regions. Researchers ran a first-round RT-PCR on the TCR CDR3 using the HTBI primer set. TCRdb processed the multiplex PCR reads anew with MiXCR; each CDR3 protein has one entry. Here the sample spans roughly 570,000 distinct CDR3 sequences, 15% to 18% being singletons. The sequencing sample was made of blood. Receptors originate from a woman in her twenties or thirties with Graves' hyperthyroidism.

The chain joins TRBV25-1 to TRBJ1-5; a possible D gene is TRBD1 (6 bases). V was clipped by 1 base and J by 2 bases, with 12 bases between them. CDR1 MGHDK and CDR2 SYGVNS come from the germline V gene. This CDR3 has 16 amino acids. CDR3 residues: CASSESGTSGNQPQHF. Here the CDR3 DNA reads TGTGCCAGCAGTGAATCGGGGACATCGGGCAATCAGCCCCAGCATTTT.

There are many counts of this clonotype. The V gene is TRBV14, the J gene TRBJ2-1, with 8 bases that match TRBD2. Germline V gives CDR1 SGHDN, CDR2 FVKESK. The trim removed 6 bases at V and 8 bases at J, leaving 6 bases unmatched. The CDR3 runs to 13 residues. CDR3 amino acids: CASRDGTRDEQFF. In DNA form, the CDR3 reads TGTGCCAGCAGGGACGGGACTAGGGATGAGCAGTTCTTC.

This clonotype has ten or more counts. This chain uses TRBV7-6 with TRBJ2-3, with TRBD2 identical over 8 bases. This CDR3 is 14 amino acids long. V gave up 5 bases and J gave up 5 bases; unmatched junction bases: 6. Germline V lookup: CDR1 SGHVS, CDR2 FNYEAQ. The chain's CDR3 is CASSEGLVIDTQYF. The CDR3, as DNA: TGTGCCAGCAGCGAGGGACTAGTCATAGATACGCAGTATTTT. Supplemented by reference TRBV7-6 and TRBJ2-3, the full variable domain reads GAGVSQSPRYKVTKRGQDVALRCDPISGHVSLYWYRQALGQGPEFLTYFNYEAQQDKSGLPNDRFSAERPEGSISTLTIQRTEQRDSAMYRCASSEGLVIDTQYFGPGTRLTVL.

This clonotype has at least ten counts. The gene calls are TRBV20-1 and TRBJ2-7; D remains unclear. The germline V gene has CDR1 DFQATT and CDR2 SNEGSKA (reference sequence). The CDR3 sequence is 14 residues long. V was trimmed by 0 bases and J by 2 bases, leaving 11 bases between them. CDR3 bases: TGCAGTGCTAGAGATCTCCGCAAAGCCTACGAGCAGTACTTC. Its translation is CSARDLRKAYEQYF.

This clonotype was recorded at least ten times. The genes are TRBV11-2 and TRBJ2-3, with D possibly being TRBD2 (5 bases). The V end lost 2 bases, the J end lost 3 bases, and 9 bases lay between the germline ends. The CDR3 spans 14 residues. Germline CDR1 is SGHAT and CDR2 is FQNNGV. CDR3 amino acids: CASSLFTRTDTQYF. The DNA of the CDR3 is TGTGCCAGCAGCTTATTTACTAGGACAGATACGCAGTATTTT.